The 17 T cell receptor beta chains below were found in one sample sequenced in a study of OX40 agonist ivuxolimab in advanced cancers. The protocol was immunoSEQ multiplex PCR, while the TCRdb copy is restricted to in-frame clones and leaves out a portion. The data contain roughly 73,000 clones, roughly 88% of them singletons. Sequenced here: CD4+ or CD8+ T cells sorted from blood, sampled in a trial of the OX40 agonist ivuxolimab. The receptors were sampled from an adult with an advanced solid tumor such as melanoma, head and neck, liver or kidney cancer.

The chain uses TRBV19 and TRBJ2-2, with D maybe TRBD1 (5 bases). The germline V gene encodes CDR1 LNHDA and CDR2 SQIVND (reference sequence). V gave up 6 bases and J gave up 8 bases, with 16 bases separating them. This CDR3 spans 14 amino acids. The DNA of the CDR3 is TGTGCCAGTAGAACAGGTTTAGTAGATGGGGAGCTGTTTTTT. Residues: CASRTGLVDGELFF.

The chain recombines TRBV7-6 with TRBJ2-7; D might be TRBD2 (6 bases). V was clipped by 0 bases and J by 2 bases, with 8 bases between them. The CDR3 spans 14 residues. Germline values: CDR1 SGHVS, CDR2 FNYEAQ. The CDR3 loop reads CASSLAGGTYEQYF. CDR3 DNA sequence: TGTGCCAGCAGCTTAGCGGGAGGTACCTACGAGCAGTACTTC.

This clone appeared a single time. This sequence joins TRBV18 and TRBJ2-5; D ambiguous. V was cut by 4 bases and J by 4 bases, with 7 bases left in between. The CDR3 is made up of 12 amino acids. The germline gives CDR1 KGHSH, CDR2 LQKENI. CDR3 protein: CASSQAGETQYF. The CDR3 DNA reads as TGTGCCAGCTCACAAGCCGGAGAGACCCAGTACTTC.

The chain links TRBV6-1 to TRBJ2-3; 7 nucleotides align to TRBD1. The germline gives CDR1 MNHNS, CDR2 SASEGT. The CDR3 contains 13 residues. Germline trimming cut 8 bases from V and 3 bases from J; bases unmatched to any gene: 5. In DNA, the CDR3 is TGTGCCAGCCGGCGACAGGGTACAGATACGCAGTATTTT. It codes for CASRRQGTDTQYF.

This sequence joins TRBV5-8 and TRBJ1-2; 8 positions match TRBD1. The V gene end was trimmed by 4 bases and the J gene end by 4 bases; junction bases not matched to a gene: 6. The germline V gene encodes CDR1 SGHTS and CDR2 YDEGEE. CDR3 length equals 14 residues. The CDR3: CASSADRAGYGYTF. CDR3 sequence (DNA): TGTGCCAGCAGCGCGGACAGGGCCGGCTATGGCTACACCTTC. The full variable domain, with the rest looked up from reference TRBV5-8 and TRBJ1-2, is EAGVTQSPTHLIKTRGQQATLRCSPISGHTSVYWYQQALGLGLQFLLWYDEGEERNRGNFPPRFSGRQFPNYSSELNVNALELEDSALYLCASSADRAGYGYTFGSGTRLTVV.

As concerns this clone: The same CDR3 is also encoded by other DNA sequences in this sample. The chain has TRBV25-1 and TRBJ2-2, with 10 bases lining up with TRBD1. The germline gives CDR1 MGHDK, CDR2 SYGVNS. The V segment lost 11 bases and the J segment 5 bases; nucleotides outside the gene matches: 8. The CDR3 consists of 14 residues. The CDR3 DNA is TGTGCCGGCGGGGACAGGGGAGGAACCGGGGAGCTGTTTTTT. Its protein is CAGGDRGGTGELFF.

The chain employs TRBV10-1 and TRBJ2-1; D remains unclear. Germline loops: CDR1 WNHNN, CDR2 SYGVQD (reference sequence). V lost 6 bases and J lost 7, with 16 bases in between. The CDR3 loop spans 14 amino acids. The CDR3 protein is CASSSELRPNEQFF. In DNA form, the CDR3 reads TGCGCCAGCAGCTCGGAGTTGAGGCCTAATGAGCAGTTCTTC.

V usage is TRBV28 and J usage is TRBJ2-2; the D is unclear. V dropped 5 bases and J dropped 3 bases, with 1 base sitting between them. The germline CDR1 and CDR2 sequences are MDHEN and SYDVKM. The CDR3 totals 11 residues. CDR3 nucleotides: TGTGCCAGCAGTCACACCGGGGAGCTGTTTTTT. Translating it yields CASSHTGELFF.

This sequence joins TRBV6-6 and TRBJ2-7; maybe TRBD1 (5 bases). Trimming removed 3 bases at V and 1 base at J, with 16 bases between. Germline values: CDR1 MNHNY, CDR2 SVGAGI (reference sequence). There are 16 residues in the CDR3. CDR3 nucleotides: TGTGCCAGCAGTTATGCGGACATATCAAATTCCTACGAGCAGTACTTC. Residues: CASSYADISNSYEQYF.

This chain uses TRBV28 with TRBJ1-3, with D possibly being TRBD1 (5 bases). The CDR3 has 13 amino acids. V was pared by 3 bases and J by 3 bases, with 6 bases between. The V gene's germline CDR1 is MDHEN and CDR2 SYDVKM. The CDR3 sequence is CASSFRGGNTIYF. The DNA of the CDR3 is TGTGCCAGCAGTTTTAGGGGTGGAAACACCATATATTTT.

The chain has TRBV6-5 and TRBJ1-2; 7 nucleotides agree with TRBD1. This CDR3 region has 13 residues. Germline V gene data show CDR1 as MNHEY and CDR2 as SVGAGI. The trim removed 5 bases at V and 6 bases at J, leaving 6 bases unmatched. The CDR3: CASSDRVEDGYTF. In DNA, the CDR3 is TGTGCCAGCAGTGACAGGGTTGAGGATGGCTACACCTTC.

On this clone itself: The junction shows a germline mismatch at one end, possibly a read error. This CDR3 is CASSSTGFNSPLRF. The CDR3 region has the DNA TGTGCCAGCAGCTCGACAGGGTTTAATTCACCCCTCCGCTTT. This rearrangement joins TRBV5-6 to TRBJ1-6; the match to TRBD1 covers 7 bases. This CDR3 is 14 amino acids long. From germline, CDR1 is SGHDT and CDR2 YYEEEE.

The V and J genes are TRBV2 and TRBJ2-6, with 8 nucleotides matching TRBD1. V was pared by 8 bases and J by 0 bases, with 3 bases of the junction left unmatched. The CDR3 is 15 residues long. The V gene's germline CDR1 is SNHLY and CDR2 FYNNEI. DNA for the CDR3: TGTGCCAGCCGGACAGGGAGCTCTGGGGCCAACGTCCTGACTTTC. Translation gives CASRTGSSGANVLTF.

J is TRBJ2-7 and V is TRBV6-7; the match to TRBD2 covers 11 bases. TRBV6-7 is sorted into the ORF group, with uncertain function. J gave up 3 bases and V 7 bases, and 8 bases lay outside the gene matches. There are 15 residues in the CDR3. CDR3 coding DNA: TGTGCCAGCACATACTCCCTAGCGGGGGGCTACGAGCAGTACTTC. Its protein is CASTYSLAGGYEQYF.

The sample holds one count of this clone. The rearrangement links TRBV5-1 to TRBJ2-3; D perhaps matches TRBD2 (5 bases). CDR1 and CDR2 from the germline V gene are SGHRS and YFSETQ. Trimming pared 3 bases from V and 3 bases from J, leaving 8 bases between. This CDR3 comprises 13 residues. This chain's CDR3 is CASSWSGTDTQYF. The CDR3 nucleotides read TGCGCCAGCAGCTGGTCGGGAACAGATACGCAGTATTTT.

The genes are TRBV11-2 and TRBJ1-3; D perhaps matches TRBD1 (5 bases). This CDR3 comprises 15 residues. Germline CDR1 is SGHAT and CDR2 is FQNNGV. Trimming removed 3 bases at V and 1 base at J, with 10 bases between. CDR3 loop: CASSFFGGSGNTIYF. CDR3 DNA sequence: TGTGCCAGCAGCTTCTTTGGGGGTTCTGGAAACACCATATATTTT. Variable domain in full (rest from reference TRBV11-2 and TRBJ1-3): EAGVAQSPRYKIIEKRQSVAFWCNPISGHATLYWYQQILGQGPKLLIQFQNNGVVDDSQLPKDRFSAERLKGVDSTLKIQPAKLEDSAVYLCASSFFGGSGNTIYFGEGSWLTVV.

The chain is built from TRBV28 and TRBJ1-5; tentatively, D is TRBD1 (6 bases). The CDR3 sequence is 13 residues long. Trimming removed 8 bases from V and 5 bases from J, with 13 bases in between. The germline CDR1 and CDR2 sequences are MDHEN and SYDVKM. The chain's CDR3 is CASRDTGDQPQHF. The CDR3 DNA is TGTGCCAGCCGGGACACCGGGGATCAGCCCCAGCATTTT.